Listed below are T cell receptor beta chains from one sample, sequenced in a study of blood T cell repertoires in COVID-19. Using immunoSEQ multiplex PCR, the repertoire was profiled, and TCRdb retains in-frame clones only, with some absent. The sample lists about 380,000 clones, roughly nine tenths occurring once. The material sequenced was PBMCs or T cells enriched from blood (not recorded which). These receptors were collected from a woman younger than 45 who had recovered from COVID-19. Each CDR3 is given with its conserved first and last residue. Fields, in order: J gene, clone size, D gene, V gene, CDR3 length, CDR3 DNA, CDR3 protein. D genes are given only for firm matches. Expanded clones get a size class; other rows say once, few or many, or leave the size out.

J gene: TRBJ2-7
clone size: -
D gene: -
V gene: TRBV28
CDR3 length: 12
CDR3 DNA: TGTGCCAGCACCAATAGTGTCCTCGAGCAGTACTTC
CDR3 protein: CASTNSVLEQYF

J gene: TRBJ1-1
clone size: -
D gene: TRBD1
V gene: TRBV6-5
CDR3 length: 14
CDR3 DNA: TGTGCCAGCAGTCCTGGGGACAGGGACACTGAAGCTTTCTTT
CDR3 protein: CASSPGDRDTEAFF

J gene: TRBJ1-2
clone size: few
D gene: -
V gene: TRBV7-8
CDR3 length: 16
CDR3 DNA: TGTGCCAGCAGCGCGTTGACGGACTTCCACCTCTATGGCTACACCTTC
CDR3 protein: CASSALTDFHLYGYTF

J gene: TRBJ2-3
clone size: once
D gene: -
V gene: TRBV2
CDR3 length: 13
CDR3 DNA: TGTGCCAGCAGTGAAGCGCGGGCCTATACGCAGTATTTT
CDR3 protein: CASSEARAYTQYF

J gene: TRBJ2-3
clone size: -
D gene: TRBD2
V gene: TRBV6-2/TRBV6-3
CDR3 length: 17
CDR3 DNA: TGTGCCAGCAGTTACTCTCTTTCGAGCGGGGAAACAGATACGCAGTATTTT
CDR3 protein: CASSYSLSSGETDTQYF

J gene: TRBJ1-2
clone size: -
D gene: -
V gene: TRBV2
CDR3 length: 14
CDR3 DNA: TGTGCCAGCAGTGTAAGGGGTGAACCCCGTGGCTACACCTTC
CDR3 protein: CASSVRGEPRGYTF

J gene: TRBJ2-7
clone size: -
D gene: -
V gene: TRBV2
CDR3 length: 11
CDR3 DNA: TGTGCCAGCGGAGTACGCTACGAGCAGTACTTC
CDR3 protein: CASGVRYEQYF

J gene: TRBJ2-5
clone size: once
D gene: TRBD1
V gene: TRBV11-2
CDR3 length: 14
CDR3 DNA: TGTGCCAGCAGCGTGGGGACAGGGGAAGAGACCCAGTACTTC
CDR3 protein: CASSVGTGEETQYF

J gene: TRBJ2-3
clone size: -
D gene: TRBD2
V gene: TRBV9
CDR3 length: 17
CDR3 DNA: TGTGCCAGCGGAGACTCTAGCGGGGGGCCGACACTGGATACGCAGTATTTT
CDR3 protein: CASGDSSGGPTLDTQYF

J gene: TRBJ1-2
clone size: -
D gene: TRBD1
V gene: TRBV14
CDR3 length: 15
CDR3 DNA: TGTGCCAGCAGCAGAACAGGGGGTAGTAACTATGGCTACACCTTC
CDR3 protein: CASSRTGGSNYGYTF

J gene: TRBJ1-4
clone size: -
D gene: TRBD1
V gene: TRBV27
CDR3 length: 15
CDR3 DNA: TGTGCCAGCAGTAGAGAAGGGGGCGCGAGGGAAAAACTGTTTTTT
CDR3 protein: CASSREGGAREKLFF

J gene: TRBJ1-2
clone size: -
D gene: TRBD1
V gene: TRBV28
CDR3 length: 14
CDR3 DNA: TGTGCCAGCAGGGTGACAGGGGTGAATCATGGCTACACCTTC
CDR3 protein: CASRVTGVNHGYTF

J gene: TRBJ1-1
clone size: -
D gene: -
V gene: TRBV12-3/TRBV12-4
CDR3 length: 12
CDR3 DNA: TGTGCCAGCAGCTCAAGGACAGTGAAGGCTTTCTTT
CDR3 protein: CASSSRTVKAFF

J gene: TRBJ1-5
clone size: -
D gene: -
V gene: TRBV9
CDR3 length: 15
CDR3 DNA: TGTGCCAGCAGCGTAACAGGTCTTGTCAATCAGCCCCAGCATTTT
CDR3 protein: CASSVTGLVNQPQHF

J gene: TRBJ2-1
clone size: -
D gene: -
V gene: TRBV18
CDR3 length: 17
CDR3 DNA: TGTGCCAGCTCACCGAAGCGGACAGTTTTGGTCTACAATGAGCAGTTCTTC
CDR3 protein: CASSPKRTVLVYNEQFF

J gene: TRBJ1-2
clone size: -
D gene: -
V gene: TRBV18
CDR3 length: 13
CDR3 DNA: TGTGCCAGCTCACCACCGGAAGGGGCCGGCTACACCTTC
CDR3 protein: CASSPPEGAGYTF

J gene: TRBJ2-7
clone size: -
D gene: -
V gene: TRBV5-6
CDR3 length: 13
CDR3 DNA: TGTGCCAGCAGCTCCGGAGGTGCCTACGAGCAGTACTTC
CDR3 protein: CASSSGGAYEQYF

J gene: TRBJ2-2
clone size: -
D gene: -
V gene: TRBV2
CDR3 length: 15
CDR3 DNA: TGTGCCAGCAGTGAAGTCCAGGGAGGCACCGGGGAGCTGTTTTTT
CDR3 protein: CASSEVQGGTGELFF

J gene: TRBJ1-2
clone size: -
D gene: -
V gene: TRBV3-1/TRBV3-2
CDR3 length: 12
CDR3 DNA: TGTGCCAGCAGCCAAGAGAACATTGGCTACACCTTC
CDR3 protein: CASSQENIGYTF

J gene: TRBJ1-5
clone size: -
D gene: -
V gene: TRBV3-1/TRBV3-2
CDR3 length: 13
CDR3 DNA: TGTGCCAGCAGCGGGGGGGGTGGACAGCCCCAGCATTTT
CDR3 protein: CASSGGGGQPQHF

J gene: TRBJ2-1
clone size: -
D gene: TRBD2
V gene: TRBV5-1
CDR3 length: 14
CDR3 DNA: TGCGCCAGCAGCTTGGCCCAGGGAGGGAATGAGCAGTTCTTC
CDR3 protein: CASSLAQGGNEQFF

J gene: TRBJ1-2
clone size: -
D gene: -
V gene: TRBV6-5
CDR3 length: 11
CDR3 DNA: TGTGCCAGCAGTTACCGAGGGGGCTACACCTTC
CDR3 protein: CASSYRGGYTF

J gene: TRBJ2-1
clone size: -
D gene: -
V gene: TRBV7-9
CDR3 length: 13
CDR3 DNA: TGTGCCAGCAGCCTCAGCGGATACAATGAGCAGTTCTTC
CDR3 protein: CASSLSGYNEQFF

J gene: TRBJ1-5
clone size: -
D gene: -
V gene: TRBV7-6
CDR3 length: 14
CDR3 DNA: TGTGCCAGCAGCTTATCAGGGTCAGGCCAGCCCCAGCATTTT
CDR3 protein: CASSLSGSGQPQHF

J gene: TRBJ1-3
clone size: -
D gene: -
V gene: TRBV6-5
CDR3 length: 15
CDR3 DNA: TGTGCCAGCGGATTGGACAGAATCTCTGGAAACACCATATATTTT
CDR3 protein: CASGLDRISGNTIYF

J gene: TRBJ2-3
clone size: -
D gene: TRBD1
V gene: TRBV7-2
CDR3 length: 15
CDR3 DNA: TGTGCCAGCAGCGACCGGGACAGGGGAACAGATACGCAGTATTTT
CDR3 protein: CASSDRDRGTDTQYF

J gene: TRBJ2-7
clone size: -
D gene: -
V gene: TRBV7-9
CDR3 length: 15
CDR3 DNA: TGTGCCAGCAGCCCGCGTTTGCGCCCTCCCTACGAGCAGTACTTC
CDR3 protein: CASSPRLRPPYEQYF

J gene: TRBJ2-2
clone size: -
D gene: TRBD2
V gene: TRBV11-2
CDR3 length: 17
CDR3 DNA: TGTGCCAGCAGCTTAGCCCAAGGGAGGGGAAACACCGGGGAGCTGTTTTTT
CDR3 protein: CASSLAQGRGNTGELFF

J gene: TRBJ2-1
clone size: -
D gene: TRBD2
V gene: TRBV11-2
CDR3 length: 16
CDR3 DNA: TGTGCCAGCAGCTTAAGATCGGAGGCGCGGGGGGGAGGGCAGTTCTTC
CDR3 protein: CASSLRSEARGGGQFF

J gene: TRBJ1-1
clone size: -
D gene: -
V gene: TRBV6-5
CDR3 length: 13
CDR3 DNA: TGTGCCAGCAGCGCAGGGAAGGGGACTGAAGCTTTCTTT
CDR3 protein: CASSAGKGTEAFF

J gene: TRBJ2-7
clone size: -
D gene: TRBD2
V gene: TRBV29-1
CDR3 length: 14
CDR3 DNA: TGCAGCGTTGTTCTAGCGGGGTCACCCTACGAGCAGTACTTC
CDR3 protein: CSVVLAGSPYEQYF

J gene: TRBJ1-1
clone size: -
D gene: TRBD1
V gene: TRBV5-5
CDR3 length: 14
CDR3 DNA: TGTGCCAGCAGCCTTCTGGGACAGGTTGATGAAGCTTTCTTT
CDR3 protein: CASSLLGQVDEAFF

J gene: TRBJ2-3
clone size: -
D gene: -
V gene: TRBV11-2
CDR3 length: 11
CDR3 DNA: TGTGCCAGCAGCCCGAGGGATACGCAGTATTTT
CDR3 protein: CASSPRDTQYF

J gene: TRBJ2-1
clone size: -
D gene: TRBD2
V gene: TRBV4-1
CDR3 length: 15
CDR3 DNA: TGCGCCAGCAGCCAAGTCGGGAGGGATTACAATGAGCAGTTCTTC
CDR3 protein: CASSQVGRDYNEQFF

J gene: TRBJ2-1
clone size: -
D gene: TRBD2
V gene: TRBV6-4
CDR3 length: 15
CDR3 DNA: TGTGCCAGCAGTGTACTAGCGGGAGGCTTCAATGAGCAGTTCTTC
CDR3 protein: CASSVLAGGFNEQFF

J gene: TRBJ2-7
clone size: -
D gene: -
V gene: TRBV7-9
CDR3 length: 13
CDR3 DNA: TGTGCCAGCAGCTTATCGAGCTCCTACGAGCAGTACTTC
CDR3 protein: CASSLSSSYEQYF

J gene: TRBJ2-3
clone size: -
D gene: TRBD2
V gene: TRBV9
CDR3 length: 17
CDR3 DNA: TGTGCCAGCAGCAAAGAGGTACGGGGGGGCCTCCCAGATACGCAGTATTTT
CDR3 protein: CASSKEVRGGLPDTQYF

J gene: TRBJ2-2
clone size: -
D gene: -
V gene: TRBV19
CDR3 length: 16
CDR3 DNA: TGTGCCAGTAGTATAAACAGCGGGTCGAACACCGGGGAGCTGTTTTTT
CDR3 protein: CASSINSGSNTGELFF

J gene: TRBJ1-2
clone size: -
D gene: -
V gene: TRBV9
CDR3 length: 17
CDR3 DNA: TGTGCCAGCAGCGTAGGGTCTGCAGGGCCGACTAACTATGGCTACACCTTC
CDR3 protein: CASSVGSAGPTNYGYTF

J gene: TRBJ2-7
clone size: -
D gene: -
V gene: TRBV5-8
CDR3 length: 12
CDR3 DNA: TGTGCCAGCCCCGGTAGTCCCTACGAGCAGTACTTC
CDR3 protein: CASPGSPYEQYF

J gene: TRBJ2-3
clone size: -
D gene: TRBD2
V gene: TRBV29-1
CDR3 length: 13
CDR3 DNA: TGCAGCGTCCTTCCGGGAGGAGCAGATACGCAGTATTTT
CDR3 protein: CSVLPGGADTQYF

J gene: TRBJ2-7
clone size: -
D gene: TRBD2
V gene: TRBV4-1
CDR3 length: 16
CDR3 DNA: TGCGCCAGCAGCCCGATTACTAGCGGGAGTAACCACGAGCAGTACTTC
CDR3 protein: CASSPITSGSNHEQYF

J gene: TRBJ1-3
clone size: -
D gene: -
V gene: TRBV13
CDR3 length: 14
CDR3 DNA: TGTGCCAGCCTAGGGGAAGGGACTGGAAACACCATATATTTT
CDR3 protein: CASLGEGTGNTIYF

J gene: TRBJ2-7
clone size: once
D gene: TRBD2
V gene: TRBV3-1/TRBV3-2
CDR3 length: 14
CDR3 DNA: TGTGCCAGCAGCCCCCCTAGCGGGGGGGACGAGCAGTACTTC
CDR3 protein: CASSPPSGGDEQYF

J gene: TRBJ2-3
clone size: -
D gene: -
V gene: TRBV4-2
CDR3 length: 16
CDR3 DNA: TGTGCCAGCAGCCAAGATGCACAGGGATACACAGATACGCAGTATTTT
CDR3 protein: CASSQDAQGYTDTQYF

J gene: TRBJ1-3
clone size: few
D gene: TRBD1
V gene: TRBV18
CDR3 length: 15
CDR3 DNA: TGTGCCAGCTCACCGAGGACAGGGGTTGGAAACACCATATATTTT
CDR3 protein: CASSPRTGVGNTIYF

J gene: TRBJ2-1
clone size: -
D gene: TRBD2
V gene: TRBV7-2
CDR3 length: 15
CDR3 DNA: TGTGCCAGCAGCCCCGGGACTAGCGGTTACAATGAGCAGTTCTTC
CDR3 protein: CASSPGTSGYNEQFF

J gene: TRBJ1-4
clone size: -
D gene: -
V gene: TRBV5-1
CDR3 length: 14
CDR3 DNA: TGCGCCAGCAGCCAAGACGGGGGAAATGAAAAACTGTTTTTT
CDR3 protein: CASSQDGGNEKLFF

J gene: TRBJ2-1
clone size: -
D gene: TRBD2
V gene: TRBV7-2
CDR3 length: 14
CDR3 DNA: TGTGCCAGCAGCTTATGGGCGGGAGGGTATGAGCAGTTCTTC
CDR3 protein: CASSLWAGGYEQFF

J gene: TRBJ2-7
clone size: -
D gene: -
V gene: TRBV6-5
CDR3 length: 13
CDR3 DNA: TGTGCCAGCCGTACCCGCCAGGGATACGAGCAGTACTTC
CDR3 protein: CASRTRQGYEQYF

J gene: TRBJ1-5
clone size: -
D gene: -
V gene: TRBV4-1
CDR3 length: 15
CDR3 DNA: TGCGCCAGCAGCCAAGATAAGGGGGGCAATCAGCCCCAGCATTTT
CDR3 protein: CASSQDKGGNQPQHF

J gene: TRBJ2-7
clone size: few
D gene: TRBD2
V gene: TRBV2
CDR3 length: 17
CDR3 DNA: TGTGCCAGCAGTGATTTGGCGGGAGGGTCCCTCTCCTACGAGCAGTACTTC
CDR3 protein: CASSDLAGGSLSYEQYF

J gene: TRBJ2-7
clone size: -
D gene: -
V gene: TRBV20-1
CDR3 length: 10
CDR3 DNA: TGCAGTGCTCAGGCTTACGAGCAGTACTTC
CDR3 protein: CSAQAYEQYF